This T cell receptor beta chain was recorded in a study of PD-L1 blockade in urothelial cancer. About the study: Samples came from 3 weeks, at the second dose, and 6 weeks into treatment. The study recovered a median of roughly 150,000 T cells per blood sample.

Specified time point: pretreatment peripheral blood. Patients suffered from locally advanced or metastatic urothelial carcinoma. V shed 5 bases and J shed 2 bases, with 16 bases lying between them. The CDR3 runs 16 residues. Germline values: CDR1 SGHAT, CDR2 FQNNGV. The method was immunoSEQ multiplex PCR; TCRdb's version includes in-frame clones alone and lacks a portion of them. The sample gives 70,000 to 85,000 clones, roughly 88% of which show up once; roughly 4.7% is in the top ten. The TCR was taken from a man aged 65 to 85 with urothelial cancer. The sequencing here drew on PBMCs, taken around atezolizumab (anti-PD-L1) treatment. The J gene is TRBJ2-1, the V gene TRBV11-2; the D gene is possibly TRBD2 (6 bases). The CDR3 region is CASSRRDGLTYNEQFF. Written as DNA, the CDR3 is TGTGCCAGCAGCCGGAGGGACGGACTTACCTACAATGAGCAGTTCTTC. The whole variable domain, filled in from reference TRBV11-2 and TRBJ2-1, reads EAGVAQSPRYKIIEKRQSVAFWCNPISGHATLYWYQQILGQGPKLLIQFQNNGVVDDSQLPKDRFSAERLKGVDSTLKIQPAKLEDSAVYLCASSRRDGLTYNEQFFGPGTRLTVL.